This T cell receptor (beta chain) stems from a study of T-cell memory formation after mild COVID-19. The study's findings and limits: CD8+ contracting clones occupied EMRA, while CD4+ ones occupied mainly CM and EM. Clones shrinking between day 15 and 85 showed a balanced CD4/CD8 split, and those that grew later tilted toward CD4+. Some clones that responded were present in memory (sampled pre-infection), which suggests cross-reactive memory joined.

TCRdb reanalysed the 5' RACE reads using MiXCR and keeps one entry per CDR3 protein. The sample shows fewer than 350,000 distinct CDR3 sequences, over 11% of them seen only once. The CDR3 spans 15 residues. Germline CDR1 reads DFQATT; CDR2 reads SNEGSKA (reference sequence). V lost 5 bases, J lost 4 bases, and 8 bases stayed unmatched. This clonotype showed up just a few times. No antigen is known for it. The material sequenced was PBMCs or a T cell subset sorted from them (not recorded which). The sequence was collected from a man between 18 and 35 years old who had mild COVID-19 (a few samples of this study predate the infection). Cell type and time point are not known. This sequence joins TRBV20-1 and TRBJ1-2, with 12 positions matching TRBD1. The CDR3 nucleotides read TGCAGTGCTGCCGGGACAGGGGGCGCGGGCTATGGCTACACCTTC. Amino acid sequence: CSAAGTGGAGYGYTF.